This T cell receptor beta chain was captured by sequencing in a study of T cells in Graves' hyperthyroidism and ophthalmopathy. CDR3 length: 17 amino acids. Between the trimmed V and J ends, which lost 0 bases and 1 base, there was a span of 15 bases. Germline V gene sequence: CDR1 SNHLY, CDR2 FYNNEI. TCR beta CDR3 regions were amplified from RNA. Researchers ran a first-round RT-PCR on the TCR CDR3 using the HTBI primer set. MiXCR was run by TCRdb on the multiplex PCR reads, yielding one entry per CDR3 protein. The sample contains about 340,000 distinct CDR3 sequences, roughly a fifth of which appear only once.

Sequencing was done on a sample of blood. The chain combines TRBV2 with TRBJ1-2; possible D gene TRBD1, 5 bases. This clonotype was sampled from a woman between 45 and 65 years old with Graves' hyperthyroidism. Written as DNA, the CDR3 is TGTGCCAGCAGTGAAGCGCGTATGGACACTGATAACTATGGCTACACCTTC. It encodes CASSEARMDTDNYGYTF.